The 29 T cell receptor beta chains below were found in one sample sequenced in a study of blood T cell repertoires in COVID-19. Measured with immunoSEQ multiplex PCR; TCRdb has only the in-frame clones, and not every one. The repertoire has about 130,000 clones, over 75% of them found once; the top ten carry roughly 10%. Material for sequencing was peripheral blood. Receptor source: a man aged 55 to 70 with acute or convalescent COVID-19.

This clone was seen a single time. V is TRBV7-8 and J is TRBJ1-3; 7 bases agree with TRBD1. The CDR3 spans 13 residues. Losses at the gene ends were 6 bases for V and 7 bases for J; bases not matched to a gene: 6. Germline values: CDR1 SGHVS, CDR2 FQNEAQ. CDR3 sequence reads: CASRGQVGNTIYF. CDR3 bases: TGTGCCAGCAGAGGACAGGTGGGGAACACCATATATTTT.

This rearrangement joins TRBV29-1 to TRBJ2-3, with 10 bases identical to TRBD2. The length of the CDR3 is 16 residues. Per germline, CDR1 SQVTM and CDR2 ANQGSEA. The junction had 9 bases not matched to a gene; V was cut back by 0 bases and J by 6 bases. DNA of the CDR3: TGCAGCGTTGAAGACGCTAGCGGGAGTGTTGAGGATACGCAGTATTTT. Its translation is CSVEDASGSVEDTQYF.

J is TRBJ2-7 and V is TRBV5-1; 9 nucleotides match TRBD1. This CDR3 has 16 residues. The germline V gene encodes CDR1 SGHRS and CDR2 YFSETQ. V was clipped by 1 base and J by 3 bases; unmatched bases: 8. CDR3 sequence (DNA): TGCGCCAGCAGCTTGTTCGGGACAGGGTCGCGCTACGAGCAGTACTTC. It is translated as CASSLFGTGSRYEQYF.

Here the CDR3 DNA reads TGTGCCAGCAGTTTAGTCGGGAGTGAGCAGTTCTTC. Translation gives CASSLVGSEQFF. This sequence joins TRBV28 and TRBJ2-1; a weak D match, TRBD2 (6 bases). Per germline, CDR1 MDHEN and CDR2 SYDVKM. CDR3 length equals 12 residues. V was pared by 2 bases and J by 9 bases, with 8 bases between.

The V and J genes are TRBV30 and TRBJ2-1, with D possibly being TRBD1 (7 bases). The germline V gene encodes CDR1 GTSNPN and CDR2 SVGIG (reference sequence). This CDR3 is 14 amino acids long. Trimming pared 1 base from V and 7 bases from J, leaving 14 bases between. CDR3 amino acids: CAWSAQGGGNEQFF. CDR3 nucleotides: TGTGCCTGGAGTGCCCAGGGGGGTGGGAATGAGCAGTTCTTC.

This clone was picked up one time. The rearrangement links TRBV10-3 to TRBJ1-5, with TRBD1 matching 9 bases. The CDR3 spans 15 residues. The trim removed 2 bases at V and 7 bases at J, leaving 6 bases unmatched. Germline V gene sequence: CDR1 ENHRY, CDR2 SYGVKD. CDR3 residues: CAISETDRGPQPQHF. The CDR3 region has the DNA TGTGCCATCAGTGAGACGGACAGGGGTCCGCAGCCCCAGCATTTT.

The rearrangement links TRBV5-8 to TRBJ2-2, with no clear D. Germline CDR1 reads SGHTS; CDR2 reads YDEGEE. This CDR3 is 14 amino acids long. Trimming removed 0 bases from V and 3 bases from J, with 6 bases in between. The CDR3 coding sequence is TGTGCCAGCAGCTTGGTGGAGTACACCGGGGAGCTGTTTTTT. Its protein is CASSLVEYTGELFF.

This chain joins TRBV19 and TRBJ2-2; the match to TRBD2 covers 7 bases. Unmatched junction bases numbered 7, after V lost 7 bases and J lost 2 bases. The CDR3 covers 15 residues. Germline V gene lookup returns CDR1 LNHDA and CDR2 SQIVND (reference sequence). The CDR3 protein is CASNTGTINTGELFF. The CDR3 DNA reads TGTGCCAGTAACACCGGGACTATAAACACCGGGGAGCTGTTTTTT.

The DNA for the CDR3 is TGCGCCAGCAGCCAAGTCACTAGCGGCACAGATACGCAGTATTTT. Protein: CASSQVTSGTDTQYF. This rearrangement joins TRBV4-1 to TRBJ2-3, with 7 nucleotides matching TRBD2. Trimming cost V 1 base and J 1 base; bases outside gene matches: 2. Germline values: CDR1 MGHRA, CDR2 YSYEKL. The CDR3 is 15 residues long.

The rearrangement uses TRBV2 and TRBJ1-6; TRBD1 matches at 7 bases. The CDR3 runs to 15 residues. Looked up from germline, CDR1 is SNHLY and CDR2 is FYNNEI. Trimming took 3 bases from V and 9 from J; bases not matched to a gene: 8. This CDR3 is CASSEWTGWGSPLHF. CDR3 sequence (DNA): TGTGCCAGCAGTGAGTGGACAGGCTGGGGTTCACCCCTCCACTTT.

The J gene is TRBJ1-2, the V gene TRBV2; 9 bases map to TRBD1. The CDR3 sequence is 14 residues long. Germline-derived CDR1 and CDR2 are SNHLY and FYNNEI. Trimming removed 6 bases from V and 3 bases from J; junction bases left unmatched: 5. The chain's CDR3 is CASRQGALDYGYTF. The CDR3 bases are TGTGCCAGCAGACAGGGGGCCCTTGACTATGGCTACACCTTC.

CDR3 sequence reads: CASTAGNGYTF. The DNA of the CDR3 is TGTGCCAGCACTGCAGGGAATGGCTACACCTTC. V and J are TRBV6-5 and TRBJ1-2; D may be TRBD1 (5 bases). The CDR3 is made up of 11 amino acids. Germline V CDR1 and CDR2: MNHEY, SVGAGI. Trimming took off 7 bases at V and 6 bases at J, with 9 bases between the two ends.

The chain has TRBV10-2 and TRBJ1-1; possibly TRBD1 for D (5 bases). CDR3 length: 13 residues. Germline CDR1 reads WSHSY; CDR2 reads SAAADI. Trimming shortened V by 10 bases and J by 0 bases, and 12 bases separated the two germline ends. CDR3 sequence reads: CATGEDMNTEAFF. DNA of the CDR3: TGCGCCACCGGGGAGGACATGAACACTGAAGCTTTCTTT.

The chain is built from TRBV18 and TRBJ2-7; TRBD2 agrees at 11 bases. This CDR3 contains 15 residues. CDR1 is KGHSH, CDR2 LQKENI, per germline. V shed 6 bases, J shed 5 bases, and the junction held 9 bases outside the gene matches. This CDR3 reads CASSPRLAGSDEQYF. The CDR3 DNA reads as TGTGCCAGCTCGCCCCGACTAGCGGGATCGGACGAGCAGTACTTC.

The chain uses TRBV6-6 and TRBJ1-6, with TRBD1 identical over 9 bases. There are 15 residues in the CDR3. The V gene end was trimmed by 6 bases and the J gene end by 7 bases; junction bases not matched to a gene: 7. Germline V gives CDR1 MNHNY, CDR2 SVGAGI (reference sequence). The chain's CDR3 is CASRGRDRENSPLHF. The CDR3 region has the DNA TGTGCCAGCAGGGGCCGGGACAGGGAGAATTCACCCCTCCACTTT.

The rearrangement uses TRBV7-3 and TRBJ2-5, with a possible D match to TRBD2 (5 bases). Germline V CDR1 and CDR2: SGHTA, FQGTGA. The CDR3 runs to 14 residues. Trimming took off 0 bases at V and 2 bases at J, with 7 bases between the two ends. CDR3 nucleotide sequence: TGTGCCAGCAGCTTAACGACGGGGCAAGAGACCCAGTACTTC. Translation: CASSLTTGQETQYF.

The CDR3: CSASYGRRGANEQFF. The DNA for the CDR3 is TGCAGTGCTAGTTATGGTCGGCGGGGAGCCAATGAGCAGTTCTTC. This chain connects TRBV20-1 to TRBJ2-1, with D possibly matching TRBD2 (6 bases). Trimming cost V 3 bases and J 6 bases, with 18 bases left between them. The germline CDR1 and CDR2 sequences are DFQATT and SNEGSKA (reference sequence). The CDR3 runs to 15 residues.

The chain combines TRBV10-3 with TRBJ2-5; 7 bases fit TRBD2. The CDR3 covers 12 residues. From germline, CDR1 is ENHRY and CDR2 SYGVKD. V shed 11 bases, J shed 5 bases, and the junction held 8 bases outside the gene matches. The CDR3 DNA reads TGTGCCGTCTGGCGGGAGTGGGAGACCCAGTACTTC. Protein product: CAVWREWETQYF.

The chain recombines TRBV2 with TRBJ1-2, with 7 bases identical to TRBD1. J lost 6 bases, V lost 0 bases, and 7 bases had no gene match. The CDR3 sequence is 15 residues long. Germline V lookup: CDR1 SNHLY, CDR2 FYNNEI. The DNA for the CDR3 is TGTGCCAGCAGTGAAGCAGGGGGCACAGGGAATGGCTACACCTTC. Translating it yields CASSEAGGTGNGYTF.

This chain joins TRBV18 and TRBJ2-1, with 11 nucleotides matching TRBD2. Unmatched junction bases numbered 3, after V lost 6 bases and J lost 2 bases. The CDR3 is 15 residues long. CDR1 is KGHSH and CDR2 is LQKENI in the germline V gene. In nucleotides, the CDR3 is TGTGCCAGCTCGTTAGCGGGAGGGGCCTACAATGAGCAGTTCTTC. Its translation is CASSLAGGAYNEQFF.

This clone was found once. The chain is built from TRBV5-8 and TRBJ2-6; D possibly corresponds to TRBD1 (5 bases). The germline V and J ends were trimmed by 6 bases and 0 bases, with 13 bases remaining between them. The CDR3 loop spans 16 amino acids. Germline assignment: CDR1 SGHTS and CDR2 YDEGEE. The CDR3 loop reads CASTTKGVSGANVLTF. The CDR3 DNA reads TGTGCCAGCACGACGAAAGGGGTCTCTGGGGCCAACGTCCTGACTTTC.

The chain carries TRBV5-4 and TRBJ1-2, with 7 bases aligning to TRBD1. This CDR3 is 14 amino acids long. Trimming cost V 4 bases and J 3 bases; bases outside gene matches: 6. Germline assignment: CDR1 SGHNT and CDR2 YYREEE (reference sequence). The CDR3 here is CASSPGTADYGYTF. CDR3 sequence (DNA): TGTGCCAGCAGCCCTGGGACAGCCGACTATGGCTACACCTTC.

The gene calls are TRBV5-1 and TRBJ1-2; D is undetermined. V lost 0 bases and J lost 2, with 11 bases in between. The length of the CDR3 is 15 residues. Germline V gene sequence: CDR1 SGHRS, CDR2 YFSETQ. CDR3 sequence reads: CASSLGLGGNYGYTF. CDR3 DNA sequence: TGCGCCAGCAGCTTGGGTCTAGGAGGGAACTATGGCTACACCTTC.

The V gene is TRBV7-3, the J gene TRBJ1-1, with TRBD1 as a possible D gene (6 bases). The CDR3 consists of 17 residues. Deletions cut 0 bases from V and 2 bases from J, with 16 bases between. The germline V gene has CDR1 SGHTA and CDR2 FQGTGA. The CDR3 DNA follows: TGTGCCAGCAGCTTAACTCTCCTTGGGGGCCCCAACACTGAAGCTTTCTTT. Its protein is CASSLTLLGGPNTEAFF.

The chain uses TRBV6-5 and TRBJ1-2; 8 nucleotides line up with TRBD1. With 2 bases clipped from V and 4 bases from J, the junction kept 3 bases outside the gene matches. Germline loops: CDR1 MNHEY, CDR2 SVGAGI. CDR3 length: 14 residues. The CDR3 spells CASSYRDRFYGYTF. CDR3 in DNA: TGTGCCAGCAGTTACAGGGACAGGTTCTATGGCTACACCTTC.

The chain recombines TRBV25-1 with TRBJ1-1; D is possibly TRBD1 (5 bases). V was trimmed by 3 bases and J by 4 bases, leaving 15 bases between them. The CDR3 sequence is 15 residues long. Germline V gene data show CDR1 as MGHDK and CDR2 as SYGVNS. CDR3 nucleotide sequence: TGTGCCAGCAGTGACTCCGGCTCCGGGGGCACTGAAGCTTTCTTT. This codes for CASSDSGSGGTEAFF.

The rearrangement joins TRBV6-2 or TRBV6-3 to TRBJ1-2; 7 nucleotides agree with TRBD1. This CDR3 region has 15 residues. Per germline, CDR1 MNHEY and CDR2 SVGEGT. The ends lost 0 bases at V and 5 bases at J; junction bases unmatched: 6. The CDR3 nucleotides read TGTGCCAGCAGTTACTCTAGGGGGCGTTTTTATGGCTACACCTTC. Encoded protein: CASSYSRGRFYGYTF.

V and J are TRBV6-1 and TRBJ2-2, with 7 bases identical to TRBD2. Losses at the gene ends were 0 bases for V and 6 bases for J; bases not matched to a gene: 13. The germline CDR1 and CDR2 sequences are MNHNS and SASEGT. The CDR3 contains 18 residues. Here the CDR3 reads CASSEAWGGLILSGELFF. CDR3 coding DNA: TGTGCCAGCAGTGAAGCGTGGGGGGGACTCATTCTATCCGGGGAGCTGTTTTTT.

The chain links TRBV19 to TRBJ2-7; 13 positions agree with TRBD2. V trimming: 6 bases; J trimming: 7 bases; junction bases outside the gene matches: 12. CDR3 size: 16 residues. Germline loops: CDR1 LNHDA, CDR2 SQIVND (reference sequence). The CDR3 nucleotides are TGTGCCAGTAGCCCTGGGACTAGCGGGACCCGGGGGGAGCAGTACTTC. The encoded protein is CASSPGTSGTRGEQYF.